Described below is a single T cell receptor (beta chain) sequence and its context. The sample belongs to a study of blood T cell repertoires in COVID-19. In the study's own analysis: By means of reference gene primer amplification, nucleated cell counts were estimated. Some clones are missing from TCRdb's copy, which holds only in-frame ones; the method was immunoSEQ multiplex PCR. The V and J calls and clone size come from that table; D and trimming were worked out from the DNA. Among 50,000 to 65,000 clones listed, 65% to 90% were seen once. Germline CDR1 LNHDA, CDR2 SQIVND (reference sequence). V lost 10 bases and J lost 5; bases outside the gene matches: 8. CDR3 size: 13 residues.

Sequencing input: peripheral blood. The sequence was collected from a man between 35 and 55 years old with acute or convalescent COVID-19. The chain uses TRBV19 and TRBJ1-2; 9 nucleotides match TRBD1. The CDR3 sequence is CATRGQGLYGYTF. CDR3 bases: TGTGCCACCCGGGGACAGGGACTTTATGGCTACACCTTC.